This T cell receptor (beta chain) was captured by sequencing in a study of patients and donors after allogeneic stem cell transplantation. TCRdb called the RT-PCR reads again in MiXCR, with one record for every CDR3 protein. The table has 17,000 or so distinct CDR3 sequences, 27% seen once. Trimming took 2 bases from V and 3 from J, leaving 10 bases between them. From germline, CDR1 is KGHSH and CDR2 LQKENI. This CDR3 has 14 amino acids. The chain joins TRBV18 to TRBJ1-2; possible D gene TRBD1, 5 bases. Specimen: blood, either unsorted or a sorted T cell fraction (not recorded which). The clonotype originates from a human donor who was either an allogeneic HSCT recipient or a stem cell or donor lymphocyte infusion donor (not recorded which). It is not recorded whose cells these are; they may come from a transplant donor. The DNA for the CDR3 is TGTGCCAGCTCACCATCGCGACAGCACTATGGCTACACCTTC. This gives the protein CASSPSRQHYGYTF.